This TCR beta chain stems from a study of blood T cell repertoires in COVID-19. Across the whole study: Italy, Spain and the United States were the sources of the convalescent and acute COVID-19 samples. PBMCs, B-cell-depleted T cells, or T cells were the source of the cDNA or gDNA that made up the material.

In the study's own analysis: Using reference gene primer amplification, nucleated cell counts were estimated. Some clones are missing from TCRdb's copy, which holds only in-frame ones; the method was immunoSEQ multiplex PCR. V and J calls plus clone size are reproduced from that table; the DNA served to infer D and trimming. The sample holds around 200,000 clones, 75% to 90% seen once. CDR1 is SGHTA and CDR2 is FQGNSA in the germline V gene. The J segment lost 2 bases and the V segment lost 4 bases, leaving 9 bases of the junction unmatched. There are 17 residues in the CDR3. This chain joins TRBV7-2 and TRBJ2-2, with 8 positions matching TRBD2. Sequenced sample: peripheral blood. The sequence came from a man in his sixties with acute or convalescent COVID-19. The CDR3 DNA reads TGTGCCAGCAGCTCCTATATGGGACTAGGTAACACCGGGGAGCTGTTTTTT. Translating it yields CASSSYMGLGNTGELFF.